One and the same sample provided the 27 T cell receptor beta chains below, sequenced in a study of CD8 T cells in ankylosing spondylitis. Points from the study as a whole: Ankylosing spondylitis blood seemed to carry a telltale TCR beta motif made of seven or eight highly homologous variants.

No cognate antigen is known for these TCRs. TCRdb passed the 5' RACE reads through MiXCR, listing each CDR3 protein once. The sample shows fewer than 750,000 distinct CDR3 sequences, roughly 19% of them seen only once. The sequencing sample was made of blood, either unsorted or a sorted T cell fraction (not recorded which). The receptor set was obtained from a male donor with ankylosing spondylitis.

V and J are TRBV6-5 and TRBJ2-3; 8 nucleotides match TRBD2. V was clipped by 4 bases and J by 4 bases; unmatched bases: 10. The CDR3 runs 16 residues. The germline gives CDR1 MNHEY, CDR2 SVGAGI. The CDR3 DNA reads TGTGCCAGCAGTTTCAACGGGGGGGCCATCGCAGATACGCAGTATTTT. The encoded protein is CASSFNGGAIADTQYF.

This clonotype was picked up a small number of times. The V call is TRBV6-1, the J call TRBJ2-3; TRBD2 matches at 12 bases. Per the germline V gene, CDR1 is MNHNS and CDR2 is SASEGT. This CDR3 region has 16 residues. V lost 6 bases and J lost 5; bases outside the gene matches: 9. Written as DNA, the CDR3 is TGTGCCAGCAGAGAGCTAGCGGGAGGGCCGGTAGATACGCAGTATTTT. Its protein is CASRELAGGPVDTQYF.

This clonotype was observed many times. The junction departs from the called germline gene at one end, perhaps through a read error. The CDR3 nucleotides are TGTGCCAGCAGCCAAGGGGGAAATGAGCAGTTCTTC. This translates into CASSQGGNEQFF. The V and J genes are TRBV4-1 and TRBJ2-1; TRBD1 might be the D (6 bases). This CDR3 has 12 amino acids. Germline V gives CDR1 MGHRA, CDR2 YSYEKL.

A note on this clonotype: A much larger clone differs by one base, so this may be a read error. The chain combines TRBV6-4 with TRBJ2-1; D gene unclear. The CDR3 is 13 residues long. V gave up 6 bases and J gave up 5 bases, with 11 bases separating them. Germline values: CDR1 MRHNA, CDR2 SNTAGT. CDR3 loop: CASSGDGHNEQFF. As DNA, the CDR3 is TGTGCCAGCAGCGGCGACGGACACAATGAGCAGTTCTTC.

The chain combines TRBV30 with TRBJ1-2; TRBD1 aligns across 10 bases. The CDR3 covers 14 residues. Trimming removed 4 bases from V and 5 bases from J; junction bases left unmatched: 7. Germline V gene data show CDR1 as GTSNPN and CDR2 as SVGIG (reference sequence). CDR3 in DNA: TGTGCCTGGACCCCGACAGGGGGCGCGTATGGCTACACCTTC. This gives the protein CAWTPTGGAYGYTF.

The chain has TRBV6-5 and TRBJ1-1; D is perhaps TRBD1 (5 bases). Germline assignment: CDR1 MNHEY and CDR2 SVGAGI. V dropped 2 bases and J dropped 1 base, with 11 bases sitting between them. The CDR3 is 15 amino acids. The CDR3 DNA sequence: TGTGCCAGCAGTTACGGTGGGGCCGGGAACACTGAAGCTTTCTTT. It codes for CASSYGGAGNTEAFF.

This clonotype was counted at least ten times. CDR3 sequence: CSARRQVPTNEKLFF. The DNA for the CDR3 is TGCAGTGCTCGCCGGCAGGTTCCAACTAATGAAAAACTGTTTTTT. The chain combines TRBV20-1 with TRBJ1-4; D ambiguous. V dropped 5 bases and J dropped 0 bases, with 13 bases sitting between them. The CDR3 contains 15 residues. From germline, CDR1 is DFQATT and CDR2 SNEGSKA (reference sequence).

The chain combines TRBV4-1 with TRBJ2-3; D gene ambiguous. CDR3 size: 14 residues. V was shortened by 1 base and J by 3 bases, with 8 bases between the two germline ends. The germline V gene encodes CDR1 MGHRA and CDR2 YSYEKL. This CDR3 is CASSQVSRTDTQYF. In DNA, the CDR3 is TGCGCCAGCAGCCAAGTTAGTAGGACAGATACGCAGTATTTT.

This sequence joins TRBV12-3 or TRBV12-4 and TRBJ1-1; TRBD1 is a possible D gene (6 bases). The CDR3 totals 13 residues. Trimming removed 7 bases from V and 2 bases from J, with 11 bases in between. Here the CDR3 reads CASTGQLNTEAFF. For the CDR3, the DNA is TGTGCCAGCACCGGACAGTTAAACACTGAAGCTTTCTTT.

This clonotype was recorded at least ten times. The chain's CDR3 is CASSITGTSPGEQFF. The CDR3 nucleotides read TGTGCCAGCAGTATAACCGGGACTAGTCCGGGTGAGCAGTTCTTC. This rearrangement joins TRBV5-5 to TRBJ2-1; 8 bases match TRBD2. Germline V gene sequence: CDR1 SGHKS, CDR2 YYEKEE (reference sequence). The CDR3 runs 15 residues. V shed 5 bases and J 9 bases; nucleotides not matched to a gene: 13.

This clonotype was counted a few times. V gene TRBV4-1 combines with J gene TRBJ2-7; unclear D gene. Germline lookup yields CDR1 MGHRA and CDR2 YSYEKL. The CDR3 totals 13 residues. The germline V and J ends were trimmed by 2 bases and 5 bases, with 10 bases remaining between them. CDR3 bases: TGCGCCAGCAGCCAACCCTCTGGTGACGAGCAGTACTTC. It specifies CASSQPSGDEQYF.

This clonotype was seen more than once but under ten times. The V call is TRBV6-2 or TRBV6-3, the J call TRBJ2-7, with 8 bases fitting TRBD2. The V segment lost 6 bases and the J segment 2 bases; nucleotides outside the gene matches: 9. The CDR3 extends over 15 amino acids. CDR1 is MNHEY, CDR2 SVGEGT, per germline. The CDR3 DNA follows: TGTGCCAGCAGACCCGGGGTAGCGGGAACCTACGAGCAGTACTTC. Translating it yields CASRPGVAGTYEQYF.

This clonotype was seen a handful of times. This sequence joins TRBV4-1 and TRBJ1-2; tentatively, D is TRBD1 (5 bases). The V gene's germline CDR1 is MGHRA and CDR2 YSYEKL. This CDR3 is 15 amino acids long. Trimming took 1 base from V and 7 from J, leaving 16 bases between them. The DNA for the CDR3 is TGCGCCAGCAGCCAAGGGGACCCCCGACGGGGTGGCTACACCTTC. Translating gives CASSQGDPRRGGYTF.

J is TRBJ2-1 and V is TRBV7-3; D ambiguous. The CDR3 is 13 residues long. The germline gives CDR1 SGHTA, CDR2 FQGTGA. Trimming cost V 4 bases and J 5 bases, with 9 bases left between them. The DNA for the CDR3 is TGTGCCAGCAGCTCGCACGGAAACAATGAGCAGTTCTTC. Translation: CASSSHGNNEQFF.

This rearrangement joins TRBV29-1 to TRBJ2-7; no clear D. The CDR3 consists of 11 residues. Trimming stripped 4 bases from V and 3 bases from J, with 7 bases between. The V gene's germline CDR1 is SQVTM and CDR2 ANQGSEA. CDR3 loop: CSVGTHYEQYF. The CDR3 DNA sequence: TGCAGCGTTGGCACTCACTACGAGCAGTACTTC.

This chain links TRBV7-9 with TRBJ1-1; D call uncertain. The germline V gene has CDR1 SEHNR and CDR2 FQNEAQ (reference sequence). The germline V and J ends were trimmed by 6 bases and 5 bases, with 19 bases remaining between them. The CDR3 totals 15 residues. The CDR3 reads CASSELEDPDTEAFF. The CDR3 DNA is TGTGCCAGCAGTGAGTTGGAGGACCCCGATACTGAAGCTTTCTTT.

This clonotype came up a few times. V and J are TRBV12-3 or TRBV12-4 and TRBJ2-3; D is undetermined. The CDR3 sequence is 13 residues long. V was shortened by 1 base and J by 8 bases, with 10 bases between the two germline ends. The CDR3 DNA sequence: TGTGCCAGCAGTTTAGACTCCCCGCGTACGCAGTATTTT. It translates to CASSLDSPRTQYF.

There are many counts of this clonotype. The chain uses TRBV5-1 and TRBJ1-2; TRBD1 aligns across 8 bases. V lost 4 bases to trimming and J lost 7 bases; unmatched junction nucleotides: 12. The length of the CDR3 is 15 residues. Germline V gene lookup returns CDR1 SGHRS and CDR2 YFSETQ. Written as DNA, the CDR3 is TGCGCCAGCAGCCCAGGGTCAGGGGGCAAGGTTGGCTACACCTTC. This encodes CASSPGSGGKVGYTF.

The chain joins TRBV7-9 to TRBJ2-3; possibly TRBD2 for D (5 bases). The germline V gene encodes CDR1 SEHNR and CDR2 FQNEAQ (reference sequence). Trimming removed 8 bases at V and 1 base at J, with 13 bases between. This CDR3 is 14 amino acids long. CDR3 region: CASGIIGGTDTQYF. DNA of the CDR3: TGTGCCAGCGGAATTATCGGGGGCACAGATACGCAGTATTTT.

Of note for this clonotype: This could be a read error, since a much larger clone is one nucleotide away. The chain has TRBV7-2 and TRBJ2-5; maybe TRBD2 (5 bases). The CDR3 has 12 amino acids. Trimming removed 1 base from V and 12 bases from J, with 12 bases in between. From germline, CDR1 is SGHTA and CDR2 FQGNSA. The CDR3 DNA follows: TGTGCCAGCAGCTTAGACGGGGAGAGCGAGTACTTC. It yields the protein CASSLDGESEYF. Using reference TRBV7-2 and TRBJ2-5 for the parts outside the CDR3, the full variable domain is GAGVSQSPSNKVTEKGKDVELRCDPISGHTALYWYRQSLGQGLEFLIYFQGNSAPDKSGLPSDRFSAERTGGSVSTLTIQRTQQEDSAVYLCASSLDGESEYFGPGTRLLVL.

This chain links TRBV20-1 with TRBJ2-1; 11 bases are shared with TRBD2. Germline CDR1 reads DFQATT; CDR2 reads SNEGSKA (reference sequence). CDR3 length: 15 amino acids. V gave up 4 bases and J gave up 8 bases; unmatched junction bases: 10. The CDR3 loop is CSATRLAGSRYEQFF. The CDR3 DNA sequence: TGCAGTGCTACTCGACTAGCGGGGAGTCGCTATGAGCAGTTCTTC.

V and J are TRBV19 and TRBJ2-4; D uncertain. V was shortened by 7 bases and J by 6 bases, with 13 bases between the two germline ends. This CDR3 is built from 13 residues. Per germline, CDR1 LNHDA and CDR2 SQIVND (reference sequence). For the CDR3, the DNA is TGTGCCAGTAATGGCCCAGGCCGAAACATTCAGTACTTC. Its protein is CASNGPGRNIQYF.

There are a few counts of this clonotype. The CDR3 spells CASSVGRTGFYEQYF. The DNA of the CDR3 is TGTGCCAGCAGCGTGGGGAGGACAGGGTTCTACGAGCAGTACTTC. The chain is built from TRBV9 and TRBJ2-7; 8 bases fit TRBD1. This CDR3 comprises 15 residues. J gave up 3 bases and V 2 bases, and 7 bases lay outside the gene matches. Germline V gene lookup returns CDR1 SGDLS and CDR2 YYNGEE. The complete variable domain, with remaining parts taken from reference TRBV9 and TRBJ2-7, reads DSGVTQTPKHLITATGQRVTLRCSPRSGDLSVYWYQQSLDQGLQFLIQYYNGEERAKGNILERFSAQQFPDLHSELNLSSLELGDSALYFCASSVGRTGFYEQYFGPGTRLTVT.

CDR3 region: CATTRAVNEQFF. CDR3 DNA sequence: TGTGCCACCACCCGGGCCGTCAATGAGCAGTTCTTC. The chain links TRBV6-2 or TRBV6-3 to TRBJ2-1; D ambiguous. Germline V gene data show CDR1 as MNHEY and CDR2 as SVGEGT. This CDR3 spans 12 amino acids. Trimming left V 10 bases short and J 6 bases short, with 13 bases between.

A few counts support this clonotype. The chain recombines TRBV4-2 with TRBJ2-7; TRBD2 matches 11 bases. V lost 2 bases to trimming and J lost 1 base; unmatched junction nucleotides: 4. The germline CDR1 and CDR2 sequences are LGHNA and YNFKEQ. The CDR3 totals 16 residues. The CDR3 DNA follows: TGTGCCAGCAGCCAATTTGGGACTAGCGGTTCCTACGAGCAGTACTTC. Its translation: CASSQFGTSGSYEQYF.

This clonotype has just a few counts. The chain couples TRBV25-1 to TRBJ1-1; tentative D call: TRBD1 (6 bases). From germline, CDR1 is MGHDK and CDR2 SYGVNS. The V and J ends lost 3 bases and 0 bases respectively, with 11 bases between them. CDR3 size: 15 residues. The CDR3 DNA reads TGTGCCAGCAGTGACAGGGGTGGTGTGAACACTGAAGCTTTCTTT. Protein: CASSDRGGVNTEAFF.

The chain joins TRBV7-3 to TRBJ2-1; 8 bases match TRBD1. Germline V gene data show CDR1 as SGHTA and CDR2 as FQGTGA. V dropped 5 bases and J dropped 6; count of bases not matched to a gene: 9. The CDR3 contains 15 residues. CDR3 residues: CASSPGGSGSNEQFF. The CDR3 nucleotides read TGTGCCAGCAGCCCAGGGGGCTCGGGGTCCAATGAGCAGTTCTTC.